This T cell receptor (beta chain) was observed in a study of OX40 agonist ivuxolimab in advanced cancers. Libraries were prepared by immunoSEQ multiplex PCR; TCRdb keeps only in-frame clonotypes and omits some of them. The table includes about 50,000 clones, approximately 86% detected once. The CDR3 contains 14 residues. The germline V and J ends were trimmed by 6 bases and 2 bases, with 15 bases remaining between them. Germline-derived CDR1 and CDR2 are SQVTM and ANQGSEA. The V call is TRBV29-1, the J call TRBJ2-3; D is tentatively TRBD1 or TRBD2 (5 bases each). Material: CD4+ or CD8+ T cells sorted from blood, obtained in a trial of the OX40 agonist ivuxolimab. This sequence was found in an adult with an advanced solid tumor such as melanoma, head and neck, liver or kidney cancer. The CDR3 DNA reads TGCAGCGTCACCGGGACCAGTCCCACAGATACGCAGTATTTT. Its protein product is CSVTGTSPTDTQYF.